The text below deals with one T cell receptor (beta chain). CDR3 length: 16 residues. Germline CDR1 is SEHNR and CDR2 is FQNEAQ (reference sequence). J lost 6 bases, V lost 8 bases, and 11 bases had no gene match. This specimen belongs to a study of blood T cell repertoires in COVID-19. Assay: immunoSEQ multiplex PCR; the TCRdb copy retains only in-frame clones and omits some. The top ten hold under 3% of the sample, which has fewer than 150,000 clones, approximately 85% seen once. This TCR derives from a man aged 50-60 years with acute or convalescent COVID-19. The sequenced material came from peripheral blood. This chain connects TRBV7-9 to TRBJ2-2, with 11 bases matching TRBD1. As DNA, the CDR3 is TGTGCCAGCCGTACCACCGGGACAGGGGGATCCGGGGAGCTGTTTTTT. As protein: CASRTTGTGGSGELFF.